These 12 T cell receptor beta chains originate from one sample sequenced in a study of glioma-infiltrating T cells after dendritic cell vaccination. Produced via immunoSEQ multiplex PCR; TCRdb's table is partial and in-frame only. The sample carries around 78,000 clones, about 85% recorded once. Time point described: after dendritic cell vaccination, including at tumor progression/relapse. Here the sequenced sample was blood, taken after dendritic cell vaccination. All receptors come from a human donor with glioblastoma.

The CDR3: CASSAGISNQPQHF. The CDR3 DNA sequence: TGTGCCAGCAGCGCGGGGATCAGCAATCAGCCCCAGCATTTT. V is TRBV7-9 and J is TRBJ1-5; D unclear. This CDR3 spans 14 amino acids. Germline loops: CDR1 SEHNR, CDR2 FQNEAQ (reference sequence). V was pared by 5 bases and J by 1 base, with 9 bases between.

V and J are TRBV5-1 and TRBJ2-7; TRBD2 agrees at 9 bases. The CDR3 sequence is 14 residues long. Germline CDR1 reads SGHRS; CDR2 reads YFSETQ. V was clipped by 6 bases and J by 2 bases; unmatched bases: 6. CDR3 amino acids: CASTETSGPYEQYF. In DNA, the CDR3 is TGCGCCAGCACCGAGACTAGCGGACCCTACGAGCAGTACTTC. The entire variable domain, with the rest obtained from reference TRBV5-1 and TRBJ2-7, is as follows: KAGVTQTPRYLIKTRGQQVTLSCSPISGHRSVSWYQQTPGQGLQFLFEYFSETQRNKGNFPGRFSGRQFSNSRSEMNVSTLELGDSALYLCASTETSGPYEQYFGPGTRLTVT.

V and J are TRBV2 and TRBJ2-2, with TRBD1 matching over 10 bases. The CDR3 runs to 17 residues. Germline V CDR1 and CDR2: SNHLY, FYNNEI. Trimming at V came to 2 bases and at J to 4 bases, leaving 7 bases not matched to a gene. CDR3: CASSEPDRGHSTGELFF. As DNA, the CDR3 is TGTGCCAGCAGTGAACCCGACAGGGGGCATAGCACCGGGGAGCTGTTTTTT.

The CDR3 spells CASSSRLAGGPLRKETDTQYF. The CDR3 DNA reads as TGTGCCAGCAGCTCCCGACTAGCGGGAGGGCCGCTACGGAAGGAGACAGATACGCAGTATTTT. The rearrangement joins TRBV13 to TRBJ2-3; 14 positions match TRBD2. The CDR3 consists of 21 residues. V shed 4 bases and J 3 bases; nucleotides not matched to a gene: 18. Germline V gene sequence: CDR1 PRHDT, CDR2 FYEKMQ (reference sequence).

The V and J genes are TRBV7-7 and TRBJ2-3; 7 positions match TRBD2. Germline-derived CDR1 and CDR2 are SSHAT and FNYEAQ (reference sequence). With 4 bases clipped from V and 6 bases from J, the junction kept 16 bases outside the gene matches. This CDR3 contains 17 residues. The CDR3 sequence: CASSSRGRAILMDTQYF. CDR3 DNA sequence: TGTGCCAGCAGCTCAAGAGGGAGGGCCATCCTTATGGATACGCAGTATTTT.

The CDR3 region has the DNA TGTGCCAGCTCACCACCGGACAGGGGGCTTACTAACTATGGCTACACCTTC. Its translation is CASSPPDRGLTNYGYTF. The V call is TRBV18, the J call TRBJ1-2, with TRBD1 identical over 11 bases. Germline assignment: CDR1 KGHSH and CDR2 LQKENI. The CDR3 length is 17 residues. V was pared by 0 bases and J by 0 bases, with 3 bases of the junction left unmatched.

J is TRBJ1-3 and V is TRBV5-1; D gene unclear. Germline V CDR1 and CDR2: SGHRS, YFSETQ. The CDR3 has 16 residues. V was cut by 0 bases and J by 4 bases, with 14 bases left in between. CDR3 residues: CASSLAMVQSGNTIYF. Here the CDR3 DNA reads TGCGCCAGCAGCTTGGCTATGGTACAGTCCGGAAACACCATATATTTT.

This CDR3 reads CASSRDSAVLFF. For the CDR3, the DNA is TGCGCCAGCAGCAGGGACAGCGCCGTTCTGTTCTTC. V gene TRBV5-1 combines with J gene TRBJ2-1; TRBD1 agrees at 7 bases. The CDR3 covers 12 residues. In germline, CDR1 is SGHRS, CDR2 YFSETQ. Trimming took 4 bases from V and 15 from J; bases not matched to a gene: 10. Based on the CDR3 plus reference TRBV5-1 and TRBJ2-1, the full variable domain is KAGVTQTPRYLIKTRGQQVTLSCSPISGHRSVSWYQQTPGQGLQFLFEYFSETQRNKGNFPGRFSGRQFSNSRSEMNVSTLELGDSALYLCASSRDSAVLFFGPGTRLTVL.

This clone was counted a single time. The chain combines TRBV7-2 with TRBJ1-5; D ambiguous. The CDR3 sequence is 13 residues long. The germline V gene has CDR1 SGHTA and CDR2 FQGNSA. V was shortened by 3 bases and J by 4 bases, with 7 bases between the two germline ends. DNA for the CDR3: TGTGCCAGCAGCTTTAACAGAAATCAGCCCCAGCATTTT. It is translated as CASSFNRNQPQHF.

This chain links TRBV4-2 with TRBJ2-5, with TRBD1 as a possible D gene (7 bases). The CDR3 length is 20 residues. The germline V and J ends were trimmed by 0 bases and 4 bases, with 27 bases remaining between them. Germline V gene lookup returns CDR1 LGHNA and CDR2 YNFKEQ. The CDR3 loop is CASSQDCQGGGGGLSETQYF. The CDR3 DNA sequence: TGTGCCAGCAGCCAAGATTGTCAGGGGGGAGGAGGAGGGTTATCAGAGACCCAGTACTTC.

J is TRBJ2-1 and V is TRBV5-7; 10 nucleotides line up with TRBD2. TRBV5-7 is placed among ORFs of uncertain function. Losses at the gene ends were 1 base for V and 6 bases for J; bases not matched to a gene: 7. This CDR3 has 16 amino acids. The CDR3 sequence is CASSLPLAGVSNEQFF. For the CDR3, the DNA is TGTGCCAGCAGCTTGCCCCTAGCGGGAGTCTCCAATGAGCAGTTCTTC.

The chain uses TRBV5-1 and TRBJ2-5; TRBD2 matches at 8 bases. This CDR3 is 14 amino acids long. From germline, CDR1 is SGHRS and CDR2 YFSETQ. The V and J ends lost 8 bases and 2 bases, in that order; junction bases with no gene match: 8. CDR3 sequence: CARFQAGVQETQYF. The DNA of the CDR3 is TGCGCCAGATTTCAAGCGGGGGTACAAGAGACCCAGTACTTC. Combining the CDR3 with reference TRBV5-1 and TRBJ2-5 gives the whole variable domain KAGVTQTPRYLIKTRGQQVTLSCSPISGHRSVSWYQQTPGQGLQFLFEYFSETQRNKGNFPGRFSGRQFSNSRSEMNVSTLELGDSALYLCARFQAGVQETQYFGPGTRLLVL.